A single T cell receptor (beta chain) is shown here with its context. Its antigen is not identified. The Oncomine TCR Beta short-read assay sequenced DNA from cultured CD4+ T cells. Scientists extracted genomic DNA from CD4+ T cells grown in culture. TCRdb re-called the PCR reads with MiXCR, one entry per CDR3 protein. The sample contains under 11,000 distinct CDR3 sequences, 45% to 70% of which appear only once. This record belongs to a study of vaccination and CD4 T cells after COVID-19. Across the whole study: Two of the convalescents were Hispanic, and the group consisted of six males and four females. Overlapping peptides of the spike proteins of SARS-CoV-2, HCoV-NL63, HCoV-OC43 and HCoV-229E were used for cell stimulation.

The treatment: roughly ten-day PBMC culture with coronavirus spike peptide pools or control peptides (ViraFEST assay). Specimen: CD4+ T cells from blood, cultured in vitro. The source is a human donor who had recovered from COVID-19.

Written as DNA, the CDR3 is TGTGCCAGCAGCAGGGGACTAGCGGGAGGGGAGACCCAGTACTTC. This encodes CASSRGLAGGETQYF. The chain couples TRBV5-4 to TRBJ2-5, with 16 bases matching TRBD2. The CDR3 covers 15 residues. Germline V gene data show CDR1 as SGHNT and CDR2 as YYREEE (reference sequence). Trimming at V came to 4 bases and at J to 5 bases, leaving 2 bases not matched to a gene.